The clone carrying this T cell receptor (beta chain) was observed a few times. No antigen is known for it. A J-beta primer mix and a sample-barcoded 5' primer were used in a second PCR of about 7 to 12 cycles. TCRdb recomputed calls from the 5' RACE reads with MiXCR, one row per CDR3 protein. Of nearly 1 million distinct CDR3 sequences in the sample, just over 50% were seen once. The entry originates in a study of blood T cells in healthy people across ages. Turning to the study itself: There was about one barcoded beta molecule captured by template switching per two T cells.

Germline trimming cut 7 bases from V and 6 bases from J; bases unmatched to any gene: 11. From germline, CDR1 is SQVTM and CDR2 ANQGSEA. The length of the CDR3 is 14 residues. Overall study findings and caveats: Older age went with lower TCR beta diversity per million T cells, in a roughly linear way. Without sorted subsets, naive and antigen-experienced compartments could not be conclusively compared. The study found TCR beta diversity correlated strongly with naive T cell percentage.

The specimen sequenced was blood. The gene calls are TRBV29-1 and TRBJ2-7; 11 bases align to TRBD1. The TCR comes from an older woman in good health. CDR3 nucleotide sequence: TGCAGCGCCCGGTTTGGACAGGGGGCTTTCGAGCAGTACTTC. It specifies CSARFGQGAFEQYF.